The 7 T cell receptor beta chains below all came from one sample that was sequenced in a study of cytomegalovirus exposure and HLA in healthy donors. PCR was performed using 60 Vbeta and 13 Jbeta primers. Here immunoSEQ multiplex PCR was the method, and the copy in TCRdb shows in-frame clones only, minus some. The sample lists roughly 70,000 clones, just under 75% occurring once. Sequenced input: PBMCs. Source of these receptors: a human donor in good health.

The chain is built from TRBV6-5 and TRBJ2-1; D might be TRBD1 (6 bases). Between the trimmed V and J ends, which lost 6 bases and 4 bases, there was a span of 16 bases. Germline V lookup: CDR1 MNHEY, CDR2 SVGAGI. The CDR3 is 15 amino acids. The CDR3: CASSPLTGWYNEQFF. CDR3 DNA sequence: TGTGCCAGCAGCCCCTTAACAGGGTGGTACAATGAGCAGTTCTTC.

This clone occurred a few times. CDR3 coding DNA: TGTGCCAGCAGTGAGCCGGGACAGGGCGGGTACGAGCAGTACTTC. Translation gives CASSEPGQGGYEQYF. The V call is TRBV25-1, the J call TRBJ2-7, with TRBD1 matching over 9 bases. This CDR3 has 15 residues. The germline V gene has CDR1 MGHDK and CDR2 SYGVNS. V was clipped by 3 bases and J by 4 bases; unmatched bases: 7.

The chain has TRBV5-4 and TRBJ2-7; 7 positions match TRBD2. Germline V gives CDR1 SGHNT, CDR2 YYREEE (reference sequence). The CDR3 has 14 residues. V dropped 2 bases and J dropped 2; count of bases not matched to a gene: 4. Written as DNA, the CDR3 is TGTGCCAGCAGCTTAGCGGGATTAACCTACGAGCAGTACTTC. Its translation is CASSLAGLTYEQYF.

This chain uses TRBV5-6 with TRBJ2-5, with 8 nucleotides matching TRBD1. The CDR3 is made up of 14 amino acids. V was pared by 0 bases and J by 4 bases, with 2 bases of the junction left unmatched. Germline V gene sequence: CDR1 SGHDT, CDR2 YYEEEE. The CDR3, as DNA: TGTGCCAGCAGCTTGGTAGGGACAGGAGAGACCCAGTACTTC. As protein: CASSLVGTGETQYF.

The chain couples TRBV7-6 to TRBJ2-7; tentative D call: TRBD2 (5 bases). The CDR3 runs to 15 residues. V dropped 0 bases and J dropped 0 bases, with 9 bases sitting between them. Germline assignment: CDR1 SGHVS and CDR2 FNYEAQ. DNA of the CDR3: TGTGCCAGCAGCTTAGCCGGGGAGAGCTCCTACGAGCAGTACTTC. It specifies CASSLAGESSYEQYF. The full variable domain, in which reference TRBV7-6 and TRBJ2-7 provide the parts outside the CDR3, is GAGVSQSPRYKVTKRGQDVALRCDPISGHVSLYWYRQALGQGPEFLTYFNYEAQQDKSGLPNDRFSAERPEGSISTLTIQRTEQRDSAMYRCASSLAGESSYEQYFGPGTRLTVT.

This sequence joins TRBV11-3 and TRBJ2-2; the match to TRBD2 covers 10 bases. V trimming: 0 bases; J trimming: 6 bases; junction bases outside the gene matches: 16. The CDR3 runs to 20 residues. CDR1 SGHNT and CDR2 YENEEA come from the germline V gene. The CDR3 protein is CASSLEPTAASGRGAGELFF. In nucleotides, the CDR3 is TGTGCCAGCAGCTTAGAGCCCACCGCGGCTAGCGGGAGAGGGGCCGGGGAGCTGTTTTTT.

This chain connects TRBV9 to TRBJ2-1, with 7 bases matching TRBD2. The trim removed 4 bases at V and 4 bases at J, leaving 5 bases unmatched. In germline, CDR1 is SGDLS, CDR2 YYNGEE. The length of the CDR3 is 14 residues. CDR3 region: CASSPSGKYNEQFF. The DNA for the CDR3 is TGTGCCAGCAGCCCAAGCGGGAAATACAATGAGCAGTTCTTC.